The present TCR beta chain was sequenced within a study of T cell repertoires in cytomegalovirus infection (dated by TCRdb to the late 2010s). About the study as a whole: Donor HLA type was relevant to the analysis, as public TCR beta signatures indicated carriage of CMV infection together with the matching HLA type.

The sequencer was an Illumina HiSeq 1500. TCRdb itself trimmed the public reads at Q25 with fastp, ran MiXCR and retained productive beta chains. Rows are unified per CDR3 protein, each entry keeping the most common DNA and genes. Recorded for this sample are about 250,000 distinct CDR3 sequences; 6% to 8% of them occurred a single time. The top ten constitute about 6.3% of the sample. The trim is 6 bases for V and 6 bases for J, with a gap of 9 bases between the germline ends. The CDR3 measures 12 amino acids from cysteine to phenylalanine. Only CDR3 DNA is held: 36 bases, read in frame from base 1. Looking up the germline V gene (reference sequence) yields CDR1 LNHDA and CDR2 SQIVND. At least ten counts were recorded for this clonotype. Its target antigen remains unknown. No base quality values were provided; no much bigger clone lies one nucleotide off. On the study overall, not on this receptor specifically: The ex vivo response was dominated by HLA-C-restricted CMV-specific TCR beta clonotypes, and the single most frequent clonotype in two of eight donors was supplied by these HLA-C-restricted clonotypes. In both this cohort and an independent roughly 350-donor cohort, the cumulative frequency of public TCR beta family members distinguished carriers of CMV infection plus the relevant HLA type.

Recombination linked TRBV19 to TRBJ2-1, with an unclear D gene assignment. Sequencing input: PBMCs. The source is a human donor in good health (CMV status not recorded). Some clones in this sample may be carry-over from other donors' samples. CDR3 protein: CASRPSSNEQFF. The bases read TGTGCCAGTAGACCCTCTAGCAATGAGCAGTTCTTC.